This T cell receptor beta chain was sequenced in a study of blood T cell repertoires in COVID-19. For the study at large: The United States, Italy and Spain provided the acute and convalescent COVID-19 samples. PBMCs, B-cell-depleted T cells, or T cells provided the cDNA or gDNA that made up the material.

This clone was counted a few times. Germline CDR1 and CDR2: GTSNPN and SVGIG (reference sequence). Trimming removed 0 bases at V and 9 bases at J, with 9 bases between. This CDR3 region has 13 residues. Per the original methods: It was from reference gene primer amplification that nucleated cell counts were estimated. The repertoire was sequenced with immunoSEQ multiplex PCR; TCRdb's copy has only in-frame clones and lacks some. V and J calls plus clone size are reproduced from that table; the DNA served to infer D and trimming. The sample consists of about 320,000 clones, around 88% of them appearing once.

The chain couples TRBV30 to TRBJ1-6; the D gene is possibly TRBD1 (6 bases). Sample: peripheral blood. The clonotype originates from a woman between 50 and 59 years old with acute or convalescent COVID-19. CDR3 sequence: CAWSVGAASPLHF. Written as DNA, the CDR3 is TGTGCCTGGAGTGTGGGGGCTGCTTCACCCCTCCACTTT.